A selection of T cell receptor beta chains follows, all from one sample in a study of post-analysis software for immune sequencing data. A single record per CDR3 protein comes from TCRdb applying MiXCR to the PCR reads. Here the sample spans 740,000 or so distinct CDR3 sequences, roughly half being singletons. What was sequenced was blood. The receptors here all came from a girl between 5 and 17 years old with multiple sclerosis. CDR3s include the opening cysteine and the closing phenylalanine or tryptophan. Fields, in order: J gene, CDR3 length, V gene, CDR3 protein.

>TRBJ2-1|11|TRBV20-1
CSAILYNEQFF
>TRBJ2-4|14|TRBV9
CASSVGGTKNIQYF
>TRBJ2-5|17|TRBV3-1
CASSQDLGDLKGETQYF
>TRBJ2-3|15|TRBV30
CASSGGRASTDTQYF
>TRBJ2-3|20|TRBV29-1
CSVAHLRILASGLHTDTQYF
>TRBJ1-1|15|TRBV5-6
CASSWRAGMIREAFF
>TRBJ2-7|15|TRBV11-2
CASRLLAGDRYEQYF
>TRBJ2-2|18|TRBV14
CASSQNRGLAPNTGELFF
>TRBJ2-1|16|TRBV5-1
CASSLDGQGLNNEQFF
>TRBJ1-5|15|TRBV27
CASSLSRVGEQPQHF
>TRBJ1-2|13|TRBV20-1
CSARNDRGYGYTF
>TRBJ2-4|21|TRBV11-1
CASSFIRLAGGPLEAKNIQYF
>TRBJ2-5|16|TRBV6-6
CASSPGGGGIKETQYF
>TRBJ2-7|15|TRBV5-1
CASSSFGTDYDEQYF
>TRBJ2-6|17|TRBV29-1
CSVEGRQANSGANVLTF
>TRBJ1-5|16|TRBV6-6
CASSYSTGYSNQPQHF
>TRBJ2-3|15|TRBV5-1
CASSLGSGGPDTQYF
>TRBJ1-1|14|TRBV29-1
CSVEPRGGNTEAFF
>TRBJ2-5|14|TRBV10-3
CAIKTGYDGETQYF
>TRBJ2-2|14|TRBV5-6
CASSFGGYTGELFF
>TRBJ2-1|13|TRBV20-1
CSAPYSGAAEQFF
>TRBJ1-2|12|TRBV29-1
CSVEPSNYGYTF
>TRBJ2-5|17|TRBV15
CATSRALQAGVQETQYF
>TRBJ2-5|18|TRBV29-1
CSVVSRTGHARNQETQYF
>TRBJ2-5|14|TRBV9
CASSALGDQETQYF
>TRBJ2-1|18|TRBV5-1
CASSLLVDRGRSINEQFF
>TRBJ2-1|17|TRBV5-1
CASSRSPGPSGYNEQFF
>TRBJ1-2|12|TRBV5-1
CASSQPGYGYTF
>TRBJ2-1|13|TRBV29-1
CSVEENGAREQFF
>TRBJ2-2|15|TRBV7-2
CASSLQGGGTGELFF
>TRBJ1-1|15|TRBV7-3
CASSLTGGPNTEAFF
>TRBJ2-3|16|TRBV10-3
CAISESRKTSTDTQYF
>TRBJ2-7|12|TRBV25-1
CASKGGSYEQYF
>TRBJ2-1|14|TRBV5-1
CASSLAVSYNEQFF
>TRBJ2-4|15|TRBV7-6
CASSFEAGAWNIQCF
>TRBJ2-3|13|TRBV6-2/TRBV6-3
CASTARSTDTQYF
>TRBJ2-1|14|TRBV20-1
CSATPGLAYDEQFF
>TRBJ2-3|21|TRBV11-2
CASSLTGGGTSLKSSTDTQYF
>TRBJ2-1|13|TRBV29-1
CSVGLAGGYEQFF
>TRBJ2-5|14|TRBV20-1
CSATSGTGRETQYF